These 29 T cell receptor beta chains came from one sample sequenced in a study of T cells in Graves' hyperthyroidism and ophthalmopathy. Regions amplified from RNA transcripts were the TCR beta CDR3 regions. Initially, a first-round RT-PCR of the TCR CDR3 employed the HTBI primer set. From the multiplex PCR reads, TCRdb called clonotypes with MiXCR, one entry per CDR3 protein. Here the sample spans 300,000 or so distinct CDR3 sequences, 15% to 20% being singletons. Sequencing input: blood. The receptors were sampled from a woman aged 45-60 years with Graves' hyperthyroidism.

The sample holds many counts of this clonotype. J is TRBJ2-7 and V is TRBV28; 12 positions match TRBD2. Germline assignment: CDR1 MDHEN and CDR2 SYDVKM. V lost 5 bases to trimming and J lost 2 bases; unmatched junction nucleotides: 10. The CDR3 has 17 amino acids. The CDR3 loop is CASSISTSGSPAYEQYF. The CDR3 nucleotides are TGTGCCAGCAGTATATCGACTAGCGGGAGTCCCGCCTACGAGCAGTACTTC.

This clonotype was seen more than once but under ten times. This sequence joins TRBV20-1 and TRBJ2-5; TRBD1 aligns across 9 bases. CDR3 size: 14 residues. With 5 bases clipped from V and 4 bases from J, the junction kept 8 bases outside the gene matches. In germline, CDR1 is DFQATT, CDR2 SNEGSKA (reference sequence). CDR3 sequence (DNA): TGCAGTGCTTGGACAGGGGATAGGTCAGAGACCCAGTACTTC. Encoded protein: CSAWTGDRSETQYF.

This clonotype was picked up many times. The CDR3 is CASSLATETYTQYF. CDR3 in DNA: TGCGCCAGCAGCTTGGCAACAGAGACCTATACGCAGTATTTT. V and J are TRBV5-1 and TRBJ2-3; D gene unclear. Trimming pared 0 bases from V and 7 bases from J, leaving 12 bases between. The CDR3 has 14 amino acids. Germline loops: CDR1 SGHRS, CDR2 YFSETQ.

Ten or more counts support this clonotype. The J gene is TRBJ2-5, the V gene TRBV7-3, with 7 positions matching TRBD2. The CDR3 spans 17 residues. Losses at the gene ends were 5 bases for V and 2 bases for J; bases not matched to a gene: 14. CDR1 is SGHTA and CDR2 is FQGTGA in the germline V gene. The CDR3: CASSDTKSGADQETQYF. CDR3 nucleotide sequence: TGTGCCAGCAGCGATACTAAAAGCGGGGCTGATCAAGAGACCCAGTACTTC.

There are many counts of this clonotype. The rearrangement joins TRBV27 to TRBJ2-7; D may be TRBD2 (5 bases). The CDR3 runs 14 residues. The germline V gene has CDR1 MNHEY and CDR2 SMNVEV (reference sequence). With 4 bases removed from V and 3 bases from J, the gap between germline ends came to 13 bases. The CDR3 spells CASSSGGLNYEQYF. CDR3 nucleotides: TGTGCCAGCAGTTCTGGCGGGCTGAACTACGAGCAGTACTTC.

The chain has TRBV2 and TRBJ2-2; D uncertain. Germline loops: CDR1 SNHLY, CDR2 FYNNEI. The V and J ends lost 1 base and 2 bases respectively, with 8 bases between them. The CDR3 covers 15 residues. The CDR3 coding sequence is TGTGCCAGCAGTGAAGGTGGCACTAACACCGGGGAGCTGTTTTTT. Protein: CASSEGGTNTGELFF.

The CDR3 DNA sequence: TGTGCCAGCAGTTCTACGGAGGGCATAATGGCTGGCTACACCTTC. Residues: CASSSTEGIMAGYTF. This chain links TRBV12-3 or TRBV12-4 with TRBJ1-2; D gene unclear. The CDR3 is made up of 15 amino acids. V was pared by 4 bases and J by 7 bases, with 19 bases between.

On this clonotype itself: This may be a read error, as it is one base from a much larger clone. The chain employs TRBV12-3 or TRBV12-4 and TRBJ2-6; either TRBD1 or TRBD2 may fit D (5 bases each). The CDR3 runs to 13 residues. CDR3 sequence: CASSGTGANVLAF. The CDR3 DNA is TGTGCCAGCAGTGGGACCGGGGCCAACGTCCTGGCTTTC.

In its sample, this clonotype was seen many times. This chain joins TRBV12-3 or TRBV12-4 and TRBJ1-6, with unresolved D. Trimming left V 4 bases short and J 5 bases short, with 6 bases between. There are 13 residues in the CDR3. CDR3 sequence: CASSSGNNSPLHF. For the CDR3, the DNA is TGTGCCAGCAGTTCCGGGAATAATTCACCCCTCCACTTT.

J is TRBJ2-1 and V is TRBV30; 7 bases are shared with TRBD2. V trimming: 2 bases; J trimming: 6 bases; junction bases outside the gene matches: 4. Looked up from germline, CDR1 is GTSNPN and CDR2 is SVGIG (reference sequence). The CDR3 consists of 13 residues. The CDR3 region is CAWSRGTTNEQFF. The CDR3 bases are TGTGCCTGGAGTCGAGGGACTACCAATGAGCAGTTCTTC.

This clonotype was counted many times. V usage is TRBV28 and J usage is TRBJ2-1, with 10 bases lining up with TRBD2. The CDR3 length is 16 residues. Germline values: CDR1 MDHEN, CDR2 SYDVKM. The junction had 4 bases not matched to a gene; V was cut back by 3 bases and J by 2 bases. The DNA of the CDR3 is TGTGCCAGCAGTTTTTTCACTAGCGGGACCTACAATGAGCAGTTCTTC. Encoded protein: CASSFFTSGTYNEQFF.

The V and J genes are TRBV5-1 and TRBJ2-3; TRBD2 might be the D (5 bases). The CDR3 extends over 15 amino acids. V was pared by 1 base and J by 3 bases, with 12 bases between. The germline gives CDR1 SGHRS, CDR2 YFSETQ. Here the CDR3 reads CASSLTSRGTDTQYF. CDR3 nucleotides: TGCGCCAGCAGCTTGACGAGCCGGGGTACAGATACGCAGTATTTT. Full variable domain (remainder filled in from reference TRBV5-1 and TRBJ2-3): KAGVTQTPRYLIKTRGQQVTLSCSPISGHRSVSWYQQTPGQGLQFLFEYFSETQRNKGNFPGRFSGRQFSNSRSEMNVSTLELGDSALYLCASSLTSRGTDTQYFGPGTRLTVL.

This clonotype was detected many times. The V gene is TRBV3-1, the J gene TRBJ1-1; 7 positions agree with TRBD1. Germline V lookup: CDR1 LGHDT, CDR2 YNNKEL (reference sequence). This CDR3 has 15 residues. V was clipped by 6 bases and J by 1 base; unmatched bases: 8. The CDR3 spells CASRSRGPANTEAFF. The CDR3 DNA reads as TGTGCCAGCAGATCAAGGGGGCCGGCGAACACTGAAGCTTTCTTT.

This chain connects TRBV18 to TRBJ2-5, with D maybe TRBD1 (6 bases). The CDR3 is made up of 15 amino acids. Looked up from germline, CDR1 is KGHSH and CDR2 is LQKENI. V was cut by 3 bases and J by 1 base, with 12 bases left in between. The CDR3 is CASSPPGTPQETQYF. Here the CDR3 DNA reads TGTGCCAGCTCACCCCCCGGGACACCCCAAGAGACCCAGTACTTC.

The table lists this clonotype with many counts. The chain is built from TRBV10-2 and TRBJ1-1; D gene ambiguous. V dropped 6 bases and J dropped 1 base, with 15 bases sitting between them. The V gene's germline CDR1 is WSHSY and CDR2 SAAADI. The CDR3 extends over 15 amino acids. CDR3 sequence (DNA): TGCGCCAGCAGGGACCCAGGCCCGGCGAACACTGAAGCTTTCTTT. It codes for CASRDPGPANTEAFF.

This clonotype was found a few times. This sequence may be a read error, since a much larger clone differs from it by one base. The chain combines TRBV2 with TRBJ1-2; D unclear. The germline V and J ends were trimmed by 4 bases and 1 base, with 13 bases remaining between them. The germline V gene has CDR1 SNHLY and CDR2 FYNNEI. The CDR3 contains 15 residues. CDR3 DNA sequence: TGTGCCAGCAGTGTAGGGCCAGAACATAACTATGGCTACACCTTC. Translation: CASSVGPEHNYGYTF.

This clonotype was found many times. This chain joins TRBV20-1 and TRBJ2-3; TRBD2 aligns across 11 bases. V gave up 3 bases and J gave up 1 base; unmatched junction bases: 3. CDR1 and CDR2 (germline): DFQATT, SNEGSKA (reference sequence). The CDR3 has 15 amino acids. This CDR3 reads CSASSLAGGTDTQYF. CDR3 in DNA: TGCAGTGCTAGTTCACTAGCGGGGGGCACAGATACGCAGTATTTT.

This clonotype came up many times. V usage is TRBV28 and J usage is TRBJ1-2; D not certain. CDR1 and CDR2 from the germline V gene are MDHEN and SYDVKM. The germline V and J ends were trimmed by 2 bases and 0 bases, with 4 bases remaining between them. CDR3 size: 13 residues. The CDR3: CASSLRSNYGYTF. The DNA of the CDR3 is TGTGCCAGCAGTTTAAGGTCTAACTATGGCTACACCTTC.

This clonotype was seen a handful of times. V and J are TRBV6-1 and TRBJ1-1; a weak D match, TRBD1 (6 bases). The germline CDR1 and CDR2 sequences are MNHNS and SASEGT. Trimming shortened V by 8 bases and J by 2 bases, and 18 bases separated the two germline ends. CDR3 length: 15 amino acids. CDR3 sequence (DNA): TGTGCCAGCGGTGCTGTCACAGGGATTAACACTGAAGCTTTCTTT. Protein sequence: CASGAVTGINTEAFF.

V and J are TRBV30 and TRBJ2-1; TRBD1 aligns across 8 bases. V lost 0 bases and J lost 4; bases outside the gene matches: 8. CDR3 size: 16 residues. The V gene's germline CDR1 is GTSNPN and CDR2 SVGIG (reference sequence). CDR3 sequence (DNA): TGTGCCTGGAGTGTACTGGGTCAGGGGGCTTACAATGAGCAGTTCTTC. This gives the protein CAWSVLGQGAYNEQFF.

The V and J genes are TRBV20-1 and TRBJ1-3; no firm D call. The V gene lost 0 bases and the J gene lost 4 bases, with 13 bases spanning the gap. CDR1 and CDR2 from the germline V gene are DFQATT and SNEGSKA (reference sequence). This CDR3 contains 15 residues. CDR3 coding DNA: TGCAGTGCTAGAGATCTCTCAGGTAGAGGAAACACCATATATTTT. Protein sequence: CSARDLSGRGNTIYF.

The chain uses TRBV20-1 and TRBJ2-1, with 9 bases fitting TRBD2. This CDR3 is built from 16 residues. Trimming cost V 2 bases and J 6 bases; bases outside gene matches: 11. Germline V gene data show CDR1 as DFQATT and CDR2 as SNEGSKA (reference sequence). The CDR3 spells CSARSGGGGQTNEQFF. In nucleotides, the CDR3 is TGCAGTGCTAGATCCGGCGGGGGGGGTCAAACCAATGAGCAGTTCTTC.

This clonotype was counted at least ten times. CDR3 protein: CASSESSYEQYF. The CDR3 bases are TGTGCCAGCAGCGAGTCTTCCTACGAGCAGTACTTC. This chain uses TRBV7-9 with TRBJ2-7; D gene unclear. CDR1 is SEHNR and CDR2 is FQNEAQ in the germline V gene (reference sequence). The V gene lost 5 bases and the J gene lost 1 base, with 6 bases spanning the gap. CDR3 size: 12 residues.

This clonotype was observed at least ten times. The V gene is TRBV12-3 or TRBV12-4, the J gene TRBJ1-5; 9 positions match TRBD1. Losses at the gene ends were 3 bases for V and 5 bases for J; bases not matched to a gene: 5. CDR3 size: 15 residues. DNA for the CDR3: TGTGCCAGCAGTTTGGGGACAGGGAGACATCAGCCCCAGCATTTT. Protein sequence: CASSLGTGRHQPQHF.

This clonotype was observed a handful of times. This sequence joins TRBV7-9 and TRBJ2-5; TRBD1 matches 9 bases. The V and J ends lost 2 bases and 5 bases, in that order; junction bases with no gene match: 6. The V gene's germline CDR1 is SEHNR and CDR2 FQNEAQ (reference sequence). This CDR3 contains 15 residues. The chain's CDR3 is CASSLWTGVGETQYF. The CDR3 DNA follows: TGTGCCAGCAGCTTATGGACAGGGGTCGGGGAGACCCAGTACTTC.

This clonotype turned up a few times. This chain joins TRBV5-1 and TRBJ2-5; TRBD2 aligns across 10 bases. The V and J ends lost 4 bases and 3 bases, in that order; junction bases with no gene match: 6. The CDR3 runs 15 residues. Germline V gene data show CDR1 as SGHRS and CDR2 as YFSETQ. CDR3 amino acids: CASSPTGTSEETQYF. CDR3 nucleotides: TGCGCCAGCAGCCCAACCGGGACTAGCGAAGAGACCCAGTACTTC.

This clonotype was seen a few times. The chain combines TRBV4-1 with TRBJ2-1, with no clear D. Germline CDR1 reads MGHRA; CDR2 reads YSYEKL. This CDR3 comprises 13 residues. V dropped 0 bases and J dropped 12 bases, with 12 bases sitting between them. The CDR3 region is CASSQDRLSGQFF. Here the CDR3 DNA reads TGCGCCAGCAGCCAAGATCGGTTATCCGGGCAGTTCTTC.

This clonotype has at least ten counts. The chain recombines TRBV18 with TRBJ1-4; no clear D. V gave up 4 bases and J gave up 8 bases, with 17 bases separating them. The CDR3 runs to 15 residues. The V gene's germline CDR1 is KGHSH and CDR2 LQKENI. CDR3 amino acids: CASSQGGVVGEKLFF. CDR3 bases: TGTGCCAGCTCACAAGGAGGAGTCGTCGGCGAAAAACTGTTTTTT.

The chain links TRBV20-1 to TRBJ1-2; D may be TRBD1 (5 bases). The CDR3 is 19 residues long. Germline values: CDR1 DFQATT, CDR2 SNEGSKA (reference sequence). The V gene lost 0 bases and the J gene lost 1 base, with 24 bases spanning the gap. CDR3 residues: CSARDQIRGTVHYNYGYTF. For the CDR3, the DNA is TGCAGTGCTAGAGATCAGATCCGGGGGACCGTTCATTATAACTATGGCTACACCTTC.